The present entry profiles one TCR beta chain with its context. Its antigen is not known. These data are taken from a study of neoadjuvant anti-PD-1 for oral cavity cancer. At the level of the study: Around day 43, patients without progression received a fourth nivolumab dose before surgery.

Looked up from germline, CDR1 is SGHAT and CDR2 is FQNNGV. Trimming left V 3 bases short and J 4 bases short, with 9 bases between. The CDR3 contains 13 residues. Study observations and caveats: Only a few patients per response group were TCR-analyzed; validation needed.

The method was immunoSEQ multiplex PCR; TCRdb's version includes in-frame clones alone and lacks a portion of them. The table has 13,000 to 15,000 clones, just under 75% seen once. Time point defined: after neoadjuvant nivolumab, at surgical resection. PBMCs were not maintained or expanded in culture before analysis. The chain combines TRBV11-2 with TRBJ2-5; perhaps TRBD2 as D (6 bases). This clonotype was obtained from a person aged 35-79 years with oral cavity squamous cell carcinoma. This material consisted of PBMCs, taken after nivolumab (anti-PD-1) treatment. In DNA form, the CDR3 reads TGTGCCAGCAGCTTTAGCGGAGGAGAGACCCAGTACTTC. Protein: CASSFSGGETQYF.